This TCR beta chain was obtained from a study of blood T cell repertoires in COVID-19. Whole-study context: The United States, Italy and Spain were the sources of the acute and convalescent COVID-19 samples. T cells, B-cell-depleted T cells, or PBMCs supplied cDNA or gDNA.

As originally analysed: Nucleated cell counts were estimated from reference gene primer amplification. Sequencing used immunoSEQ multiplex PCR; TCRdb keeps in-frame clones, though not all of them. That table gives V, J and clone size, and the DNA gave D and trimming. Of roughly 150,000 clones in the sample, around nine tenths were seen once. V was trimmed by 6 bases and J by 8 bases, leaving 14 bases between them. Germline V lookup: CDR1 ENHRY, CDR2 SYGVKD. The CDR3 covers 14 residues. The origin of this receptor is a human donor in a cohort sampled during active COVID-19. This chain joins TRBV10-3 and TRBJ2-6; D is possibly TRBD1 (6 bases). Sequences were obtained from peripheral blood. In DNA form, the CDR3 reads TGTGCCATCAGGCATCCAGGGGCCCCCAACGTCCTGACTTTC. It codes for CAIRHPGAPNVLTF.